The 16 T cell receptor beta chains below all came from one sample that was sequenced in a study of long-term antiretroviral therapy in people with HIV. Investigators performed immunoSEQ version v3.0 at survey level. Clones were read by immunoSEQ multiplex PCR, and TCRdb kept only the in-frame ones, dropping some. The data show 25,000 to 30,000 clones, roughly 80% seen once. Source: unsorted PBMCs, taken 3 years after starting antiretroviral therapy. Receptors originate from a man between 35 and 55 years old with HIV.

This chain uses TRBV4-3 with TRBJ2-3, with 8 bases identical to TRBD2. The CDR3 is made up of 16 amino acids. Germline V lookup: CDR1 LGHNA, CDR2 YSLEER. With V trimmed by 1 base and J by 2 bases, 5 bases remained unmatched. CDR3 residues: CASSQGSRGDTDTQYF. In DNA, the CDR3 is TGCGCCAGCAGCCAAGGGTCGCGGGGGGACACAGATACGCAGTATTTT.

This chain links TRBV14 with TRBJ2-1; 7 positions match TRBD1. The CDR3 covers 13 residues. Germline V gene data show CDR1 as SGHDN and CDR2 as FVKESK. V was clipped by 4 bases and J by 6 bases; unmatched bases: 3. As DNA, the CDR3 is TGTGCCAGCAGCCGGGGACAGCTCAATGAGCAGTTCTTC. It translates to CASSRGQLNEQFF.

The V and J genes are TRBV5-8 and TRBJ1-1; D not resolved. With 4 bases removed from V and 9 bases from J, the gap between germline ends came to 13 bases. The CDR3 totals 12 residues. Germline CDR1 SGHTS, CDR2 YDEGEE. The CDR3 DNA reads TGTGCCAGCAGCCTTTTAACAGTAAAAGCTTTCTTT. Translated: CASSLLTVKAFF.

The CDR3 region is CASSQGRIVNTGELFF. The CDR3 DNA is TGCGCCAGCAGCCAAGGGAGGATTGTTAACACCGGGGAGCTGTTTTTT. This sequence joins TRBV4-3 and TRBJ2-2, with D possibly being TRBD2 (5 bases). V was pared by 1 base and J by 2 bases, with 11 bases between. This CDR3 contains 16 residues. Germline values: CDR1 LGHNA, CDR2 YSLEER.

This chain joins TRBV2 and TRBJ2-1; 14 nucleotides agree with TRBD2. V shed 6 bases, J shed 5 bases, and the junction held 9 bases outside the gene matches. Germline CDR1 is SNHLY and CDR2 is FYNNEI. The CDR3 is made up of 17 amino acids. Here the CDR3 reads CASRTLGLAGGHNEQFF. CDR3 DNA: TGTGCCAGCAGAACCCTTGGACTAGCGGGAGGACACAATGAGCAGTTCTTC.

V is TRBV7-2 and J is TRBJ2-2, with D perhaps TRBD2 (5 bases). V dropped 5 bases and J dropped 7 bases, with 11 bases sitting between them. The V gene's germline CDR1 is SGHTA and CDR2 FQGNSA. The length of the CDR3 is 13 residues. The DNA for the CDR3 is TGTGCCAGCAGCGAAACTAGGGTCGGGGAGCTGTTTTTT. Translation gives CASSETRVGELFF.

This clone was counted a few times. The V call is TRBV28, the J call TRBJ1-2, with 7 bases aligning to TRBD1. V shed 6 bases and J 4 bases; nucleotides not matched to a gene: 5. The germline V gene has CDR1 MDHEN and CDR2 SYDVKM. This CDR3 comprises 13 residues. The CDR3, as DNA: TGTGCCAGCAGCCCCACAGGGGCCTATGGCTACACCTTC. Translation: CASSPTGAYGYTF.

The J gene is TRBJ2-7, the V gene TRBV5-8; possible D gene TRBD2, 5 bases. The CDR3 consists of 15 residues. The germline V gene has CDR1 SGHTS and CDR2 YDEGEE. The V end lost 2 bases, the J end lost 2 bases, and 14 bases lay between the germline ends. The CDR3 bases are TGTGCCAGCAGCTTCCGGTTCTCGAGGGCCTACGAGCAGTACTTC. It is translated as CASSFRFSRAYEQYF.

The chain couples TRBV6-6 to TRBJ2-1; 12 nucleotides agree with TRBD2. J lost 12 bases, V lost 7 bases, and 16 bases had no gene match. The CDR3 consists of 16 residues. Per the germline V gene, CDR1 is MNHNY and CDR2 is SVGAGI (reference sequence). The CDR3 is CASIRSWLAGGHGQFF. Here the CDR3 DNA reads TGTGCCAGCATCAGGTCTTGGCTAGCGGGAGGGCACGGGCAGTTCTTC.

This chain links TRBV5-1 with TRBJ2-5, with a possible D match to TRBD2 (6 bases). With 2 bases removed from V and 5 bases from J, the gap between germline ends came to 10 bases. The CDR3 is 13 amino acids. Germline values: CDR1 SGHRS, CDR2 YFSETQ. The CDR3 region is CASSFSGVETQYF. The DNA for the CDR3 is TGCGCCAGCAGCTTTTCGGGGGTGGAGACCCAGTACTTC.

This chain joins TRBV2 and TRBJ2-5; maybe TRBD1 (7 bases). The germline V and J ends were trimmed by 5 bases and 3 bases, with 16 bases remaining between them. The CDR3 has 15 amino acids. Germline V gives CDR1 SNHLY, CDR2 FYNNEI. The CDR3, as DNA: TGTGCCAGCAGTTCCAGGGGGGCGCGGGAAGAGACCCAGTACTTC. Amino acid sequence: CASSSRGAREETQYF.

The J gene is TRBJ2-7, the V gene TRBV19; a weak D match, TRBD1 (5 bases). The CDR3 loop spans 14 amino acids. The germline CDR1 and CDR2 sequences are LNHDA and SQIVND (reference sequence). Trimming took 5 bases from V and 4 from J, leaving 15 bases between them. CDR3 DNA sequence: TGTGCCAGTAGTCCTGGGGCTCATTTTTACGAGCAGTACTTC. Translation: CASSPGAHFYEQYF.

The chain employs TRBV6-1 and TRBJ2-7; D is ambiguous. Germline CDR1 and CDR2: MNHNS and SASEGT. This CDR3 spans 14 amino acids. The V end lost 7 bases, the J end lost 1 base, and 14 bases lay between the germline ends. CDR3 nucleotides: TGTGCCAGCAAGCCCCGAATCCTTTCCTACGAGCAGTACTTC. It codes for CASKPRILSYEQYF.

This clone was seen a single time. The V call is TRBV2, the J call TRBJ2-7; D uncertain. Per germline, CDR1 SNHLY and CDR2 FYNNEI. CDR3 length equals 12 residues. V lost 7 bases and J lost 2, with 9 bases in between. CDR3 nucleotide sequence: TGTGCCAGCAATCCGGAGACCTACGAGCAGTACTTC. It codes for CASNPETYEQYF.

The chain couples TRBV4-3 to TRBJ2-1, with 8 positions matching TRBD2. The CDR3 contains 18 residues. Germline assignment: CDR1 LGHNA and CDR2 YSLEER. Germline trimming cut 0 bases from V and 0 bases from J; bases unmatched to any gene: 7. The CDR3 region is CASSQDRGGPSSYNEQFF. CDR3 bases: TGCGCCAGCAGCCAAGATCGGGGGGGCCCGAGCTCCTACAATGAGCAGTTCTTC.

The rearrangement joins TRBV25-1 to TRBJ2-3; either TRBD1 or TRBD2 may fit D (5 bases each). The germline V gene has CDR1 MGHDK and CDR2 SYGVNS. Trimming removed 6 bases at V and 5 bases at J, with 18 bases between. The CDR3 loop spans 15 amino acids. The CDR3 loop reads CASSLPRGLEDTQYF. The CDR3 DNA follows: TGTGCCAGCAGCTTACCCCGGGGCCTGGAAGATACGCAGTATTTT.